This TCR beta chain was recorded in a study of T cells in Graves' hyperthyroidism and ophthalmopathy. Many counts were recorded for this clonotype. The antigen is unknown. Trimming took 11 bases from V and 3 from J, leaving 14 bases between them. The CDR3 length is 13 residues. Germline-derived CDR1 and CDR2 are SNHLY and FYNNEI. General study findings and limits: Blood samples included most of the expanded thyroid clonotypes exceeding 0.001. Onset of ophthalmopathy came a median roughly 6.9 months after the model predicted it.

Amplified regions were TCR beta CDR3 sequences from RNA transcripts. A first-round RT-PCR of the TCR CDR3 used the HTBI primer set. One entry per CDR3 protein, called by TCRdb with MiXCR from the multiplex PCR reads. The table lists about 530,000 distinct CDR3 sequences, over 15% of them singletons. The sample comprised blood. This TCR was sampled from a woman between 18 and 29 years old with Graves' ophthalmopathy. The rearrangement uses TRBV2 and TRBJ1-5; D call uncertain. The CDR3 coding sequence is TGTGCCGGCCAATTGGGTTCCAATCAGCCCCAGCATTTT. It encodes CAGQLGSNQPQHF.